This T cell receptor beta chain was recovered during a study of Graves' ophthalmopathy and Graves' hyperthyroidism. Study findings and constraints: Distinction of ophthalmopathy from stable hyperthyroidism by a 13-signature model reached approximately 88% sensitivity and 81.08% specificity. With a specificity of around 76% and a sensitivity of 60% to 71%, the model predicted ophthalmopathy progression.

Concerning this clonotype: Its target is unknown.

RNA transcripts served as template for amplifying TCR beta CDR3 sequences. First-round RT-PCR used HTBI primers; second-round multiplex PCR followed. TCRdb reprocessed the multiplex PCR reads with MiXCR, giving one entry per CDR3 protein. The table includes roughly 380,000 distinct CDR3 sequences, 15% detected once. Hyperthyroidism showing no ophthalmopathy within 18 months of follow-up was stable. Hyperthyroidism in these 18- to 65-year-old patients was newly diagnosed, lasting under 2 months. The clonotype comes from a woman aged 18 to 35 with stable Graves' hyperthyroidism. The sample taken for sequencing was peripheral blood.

The CDR3 coding sequence is TGTGCCAGCAGCCAGGAACCCCCCCACGAGCAGTACTTC. It specifies CASSQEPPHEQYF. This chain joins TRBV3-1 and TRBJ2-7; D gene ambiguous. Between the trimmed V and J ends, which lost 3 bases and 5 bases, there was a span of 11 bases. The CDR3 spans 13 residues. Germline-derived CDR1 and CDR2 are LGHDT and YNNKEL (reference sequence).